This T cell receptor beta chain appears in the sequencing data of a study of graft-versus-host responses after intestinal transplantation. Comment on this clone: Its antigen is unidentified.

Germline CDR1 is MNHNS and CDR2 is SASEGT. The CDR3 spans 13 residues. V lost 1 base and J lost 10, with 11 bases in between. Some clones are missing from TCRdb's copy, which holds only in-frame ones; the method was immunoSEQ multiplex PCR. The table includes 30,000 to 35,000 clones, about 80% detected once. Study findings and constraints: Investigators detected GvH clones in recipient marrow, with some emerging earlier in ileum or blood.

Sequencing used unstimulated CD8+ T cells sorted from spleen or lymph node cells, obtained before intestinal transplant. This rearrangement joins TRBV6-1 to TRBJ2-1, with no clear D. This sequence was found in a human donor who received an intestinal transplant. The CDR3 nucleotides are TGTGCCAGCAGTGAAGATCCTCTTGAGGAGCAGTTCTTC. Its protein is CASSEDPLEEQFF.